What follows describes a single TCR beta chain. In the study's own analysis: From reference gene primer amplification, estimates of nucleated cell counts were derived. TCRdb keeps only in-frame clones here, not all; method: immunoSEQ multiplex PCR. V, J and clone size reflect that table, while D and trimming were determined from the DNA. The sample includes roughly 38,000 clones, 80% to 90% of them seen just once. Seattle-derived patients entered the study during active infection and were followed longitudinally. This entry belongs to a study of blood T cell repertoires in COVID-19. Study-level background: Spain, Italy and the United States supplied samples that represented acute and convalescent COVID-19.

The sequence was collected from a man aged 55 to 69 with COVID-19, enrolled during active disease. Specimen: peripheral blood.

The CDR3: CASQGQENTEAFF. Written as DNA, the CDR3 is TGTGCCAGCCAGGGACAGGAGAACACTGAAGCTTTCTTT. This chain links TRBV18 with TRBJ1-1, with 8 positions matching TRBD1. Germline CDR1 is KGHSH and CDR2 is LQKENI. The CDR3 extends over 13 amino acids. Losses at the gene ends were 8 bases for V and 1 base for J; bases not matched to a gene: 3.